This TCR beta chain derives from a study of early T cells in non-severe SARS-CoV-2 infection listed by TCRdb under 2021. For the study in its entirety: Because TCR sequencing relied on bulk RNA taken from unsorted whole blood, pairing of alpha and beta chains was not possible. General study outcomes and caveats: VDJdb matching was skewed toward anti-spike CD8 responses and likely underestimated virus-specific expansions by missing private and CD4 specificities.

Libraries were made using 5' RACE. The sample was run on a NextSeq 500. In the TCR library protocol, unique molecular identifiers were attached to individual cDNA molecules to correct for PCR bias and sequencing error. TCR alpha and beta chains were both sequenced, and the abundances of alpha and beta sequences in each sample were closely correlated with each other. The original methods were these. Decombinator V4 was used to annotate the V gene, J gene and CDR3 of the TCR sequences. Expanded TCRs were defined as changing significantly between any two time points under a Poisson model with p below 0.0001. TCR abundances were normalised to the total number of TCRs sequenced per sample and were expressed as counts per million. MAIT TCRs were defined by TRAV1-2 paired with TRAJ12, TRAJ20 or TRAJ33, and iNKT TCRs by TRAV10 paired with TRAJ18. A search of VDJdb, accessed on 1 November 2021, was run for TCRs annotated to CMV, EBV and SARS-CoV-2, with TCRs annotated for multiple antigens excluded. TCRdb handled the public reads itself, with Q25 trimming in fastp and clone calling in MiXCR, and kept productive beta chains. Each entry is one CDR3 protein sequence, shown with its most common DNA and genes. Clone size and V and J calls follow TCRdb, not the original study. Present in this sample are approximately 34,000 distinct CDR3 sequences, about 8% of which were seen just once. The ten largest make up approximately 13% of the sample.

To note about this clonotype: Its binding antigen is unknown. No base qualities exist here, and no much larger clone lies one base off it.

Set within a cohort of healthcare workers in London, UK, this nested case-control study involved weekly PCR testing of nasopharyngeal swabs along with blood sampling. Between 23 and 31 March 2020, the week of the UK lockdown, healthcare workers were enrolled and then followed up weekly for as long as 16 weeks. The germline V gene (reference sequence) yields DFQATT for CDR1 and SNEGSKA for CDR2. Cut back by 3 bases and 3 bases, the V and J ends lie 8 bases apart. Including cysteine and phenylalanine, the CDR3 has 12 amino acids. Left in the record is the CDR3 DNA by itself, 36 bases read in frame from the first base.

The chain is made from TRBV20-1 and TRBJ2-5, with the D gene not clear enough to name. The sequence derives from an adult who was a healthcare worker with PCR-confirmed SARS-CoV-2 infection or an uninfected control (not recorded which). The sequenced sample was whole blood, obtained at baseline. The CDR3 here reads CSARTTKETQYF. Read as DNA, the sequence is TGCAGTGCTAGGACAACCAAAGAGACCCAGTACTTC.